The 20 T cell receptor beta chains listed next were all sequenced from one sample in a study of T cell repertoires in aging, cancer and after chemotherapy. TCR beta rearrangements were amplified from peripheral blood genomic DNA. TRB rearrangements spanning V, D and J were amplified using mixed TRB-A/B primers. MiXCR was run by TCRdb on the multiplex PCR reads, yielding one entry per CDR3 protein. This sample has about 1,000 distinct CDR3 sequences; about 45% occur once, and the top ten carry approximately 10%. Sample: blood. The origin of the receptors is a human donor with a solid tumor. The donor label of this sample is uncertain.

By sample share, this clonotype is large. The chain employs TRBV29-1 and TRBJ1-2, with D possibly matching TRBD1 (6 bases). Trimming stripped 5 bases from V and 3 bases from J, with 7 bases between. Germline V CDR1 and CDR2: SQVTM, ANQGSEA. This CDR3 spans 11 amino acids. In nucleotides, the CDR3 is TGCAGCGTTAACAGGGACTATGGCTACACCTTC. Its translation: CSVNRDYGYTF.

A few counts support this clonotype. The chain has TRBV20-1 and TRBJ2-2; D remains ambiguous. Germline lookup yields CDR1 DFQATT and CDR2 SNEGSKA (reference sequence). V was trimmed by 6 bases and J by 4 bases, leaving 15 bases between them. This CDR3 has 14 amino acids. The CDR3 loop reads CSATGPQATGELFF. DNA for the CDR3: TGCAGTGCCACCGGACCCCAGGCCACCGGGGAGCTGTTTTTT.

This sequence joins TRBV5-6 and TRBJ2-2; D is ambiguous. V gave up 0 bases and J gave up 7 bases, with 4 bases separating them. Germline V gives CDR1 SGHDT, CDR2 YYEEEE. The CDR3 is made up of 12 amino acids. The CDR3 loop reads CASSLGYGELFF. CDR3 sequence (DNA): TGTGCCAGCAGCTTGGGATACGGGGAGCTGTTTTTT.

The genes are TRBV18 and TRBJ2-2; D remains unclear. Per the germline V gene, CDR1 is KGHSH and CDR2 is LQKENI. Trimming shortened V by 8 bases and J by 4 bases, and 14 bases separated the two germline ends. The CDR3 loop spans 14 amino acids. This CDR3 is CASPRGAATGELFF. The CDR3, as DNA: TGTGCCAGCCCCAGAGGCGCGGCCACCGGGGAGCTGTTTTTT.

This clonotype came up a few times. This sequence joins TRBV7-6 and TRBJ1-2, with D possibly being TRBD1 (6 bases). V lost 1 base and J lost 2, with 8 bases in between. The CDR3 is made up of 14 amino acids. From germline, CDR1 is SGHVS and CDR2 FNYEAQ. As DNA, the CDR3 is TGTGCCAGCAGCTTAGGGACAGAGAACTATGGCTACACCTTC. Its translation: CASSLGTENYGYTF.

The chain links TRBV6-2 or TRBV6-3 to TRBJ2-7; D remains unclear. Germline V gives CDR1 MNHEY, CDR2 SVGEGT. Trimming cost V 3 bases and J 7 bases, with 10 bases left between them. The CDR3 totals 12 residues. DNA of the CDR3: TGTGCCAGCAGTTATCTTCCGCGGGAGCAGTACTTC. Protein sequence: CASSYLPREQYF.

This clonotype was detected a few times. Here the CDR3 DNA reads TGCAGTGCGCGGACTAGCGGGGGGGCAGATACGCAGTATTTT. It specifies CSARTSGGADTQYF. V is TRBV20-1 and J is TRBJ2-3, with 15 bases fitting TRBD2. The CDR3 covers 14 residues. Germline CDR1 DFQATT, CDR2 SNEGSKA (reference sequence). V lost 6 bases, J lost 4 bases, and 2 bases stayed unmatched.

The gene calls are TRBV29-1 and TRBJ2-2, with 15 bases matching TRBD2. Germline V CDR1 and CDR2: SQVTM, ANQGSEA. Unmatched junction bases numbered 4, after V lost 6 bases and J lost 2 bases. The CDR3 covers 16 residues. CDR3 protein: CSVGLAGGPNTGELFF. In DNA form, the CDR3 reads TGCAGCGTCGGACTAGCGGGAGGGCCTAACACCGGGGAGCTGTTTTTT.

V usage is TRBV20-1 and J usage is TRBJ2-7, with a weak D call TRBD2 (6 bases). The germline V gene encodes CDR1 DFQATT and CDR2 SNEGSKA (reference sequence). Trimming shortened V by 2 bases and J by 9 bases, and 14 bases separated the two germline ends. The length of the CDR3 is 12 residues. The CDR3 region is CSARKAGLGQYV. CDR3 nucleotide sequence: TGCAGTGCTAGAAAGGCGGGGCTCGGGCAGTACGTC.

This clonotype was counted between two and nine times. The chain joins TRBV7-9 to TRBJ1-3; perhaps TRBD1 as D (5 bases). Germline V lookup: CDR1 SEHNR, CDR2 FQNEAQ (reference sequence). This CDR3 is built from 13 residues. With 8 bases removed from V and 1 base from J, the gap between germline ends came to 9 bases. The CDR3 nucleotides are TGTGCCAGCGGGACTGGTTCTGGAAACACCATATATTTT. Protein: CASGTGSGNTIYF.

In DNA, the CDR3 is TGTGCCAGCAGTGAGGTCCCATACGCTAAGCAGTACTTC. Translating gives CASSEVPYAKQYF. The J gene is TRBJ2-7, the V gene TRBV6-1; no definite D call. V gave up 3 bases and J gave up 8 bases, with 14 bases separating them. The length of the CDR3 is 13 residues. Germline CDR1 and CDR2: MNHNS and SASEGT.

This clonotype was recorded a few times. Written as DNA, the CDR3 is TGCGCCAGCAGCCCACAAACAGGGGCCAAGATCTCTGGGGCCAACGTCCTGACTTTC. Protein: CASSPQTGAKISGANVLTF. The chain uses TRBV4-3 and TRBJ2-6; TRBD1 matches at 7 bases. V lost 4 bases and J lost 0; bases outside the gene matches: 12. The CDR3 is made up of 19 amino acids. From germline, CDR1 is LGHNA and CDR2 YSLEER.

The table lists this clonotype with a few counts. V is TRBV28 and J is TRBJ1-2; D gene ambiguous. Germline assignment: CDR1 MDHEN and CDR2 SYDVKM. Trimming cost V 2 bases and J 5 bases, with 6 bases left between them. The CDR3 totals 12 residues. The DNA for the CDR3 is TGTGCCAGCAGTTTAGTCGCTTATGGCTACACCTTC. It encodes CASSLVAYGYTF.

In its sample, this clonotype was seen a few times. V is TRBV6-1 and J is TRBJ1-4; D call uncertain. The germline V gene has CDR1 MNHNS and CDR2 SASEGT. Trimming shortened V by 8 bases and J by 5 bases, and 6 bases separated the two germline ends. CDR3 size: 11 residues. CDR3 sequence (DNA): TGTGCCAGCTACTTGAATGAAAAACTGTTTTTT. It is translated as CASYLNEKLFF.

This clonotype was seen only a few times. This chain links TRBV6-4 with TRBJ1-5; D remains ambiguous. Per the germline V gene, CDR1 is MRHNA and CDR2 is SNTAGT. V gave up 3 bases and J gave up 6 bases, with 9 bases separating them. This CDR3 region has 13 residues. The CDR3 nucleotides are TGTGCCAGCAGTGATGGGTGGGGTCAGCCCCAGCATTTT. This gives the protein CASSDGWGQPQHF.

By share of the sample, this clonotype is large (0.1 to 1%). J is TRBJ1-2 and V is TRBV6-5; unclear D gene. V shed 2 bases and J shed 8 bases, with 9 bases lying between them. This CDR3 has 12 amino acids. Germline loops: CDR1 MNHEY, CDR2 SVGAGI. The CDR3 spells CASSYRRGGYTF. The CDR3 DNA reads as TGTGCCAGCAGTTACCGACGAGGCGGCTACACCTTC.

This clonotype has just a few counts. The rearrangement uses TRBV6-5 and TRBJ1-2; a possible D gene is TRBD1 (6 bases). Germline CDR1 is MNHEY and CDR2 is SVGAGI. The CDR3 extends over 14 amino acids. Trimming stripped 6 bases from V and 6 bases from J, with 17 bases between. As DNA, the CDR3 is TGTGCCAGCAGCAGCGGGGCAGGGGTGAATGGCTACACCTTC. It specifies CASSSGAGVNGYTF.

The gene calls are TRBV5-4 and TRBJ1-6; D possibly corresponds to TRBD1 (5 bases). CDR1 and CDR2 (germline): SGHNT, YYREEE (reference sequence). The V end lost 4 bases, the J end lost 12 bases, and 17 bases lay between the germline ends. The length of the CDR3 is 14 residues. As DNA, the CDR3 is TGTGCCAGCAGCCTCGATGGAGGGGCCAAACCCCTCCACTTT. It is translated as CASSLDGGAKPLHF.

V gene TRBV6-1 combines with J gene TRBJ2-7, with 7 bases fitting TRBD1. Trimming took 3 bases from V and 3 from J; bases not matched to a gene: 5. The CDR3 runs to 14 residues. The germline V gene has CDR1 MNHNS and CDR2 SASEGT. CDR3 region: CASSDLGQVYEQYV. The CDR3 coding sequence is TGTGCCAGCAGTGACCTTGGACAGGTCTACGAGCAGTACGTC.

V gene TRBV28 combines with J gene TRBJ2-2; tentative D call: TRBD2 (6 bases). CDR1 is MDHEN and CDR2 is SYDVKM in the germline V gene. Trimming cost V 7 bases and J 7 bases, with 19 bases left between them. The CDR3 consists of 15 residues. The CDR3 here is CASTQRLVDRGELFF. DNA for the CDR3: TGTGCCAGCACCCAGAGACTAGTGGATCGCGGGGAGCTGTTTTTT. The full variable domain, with the rest looked up from reference TRBV28 and TRBJ2-2, is DVKVTQSSRYLVKRTGEKVFLECVQDMDHENMFWYRQDPGLGLRLIYFSYDVKMKEKGDIPEGYSVSREKKERFSLILESASTNQTSMYLCASTQRLVDRGELFFGEGSRLTVL.